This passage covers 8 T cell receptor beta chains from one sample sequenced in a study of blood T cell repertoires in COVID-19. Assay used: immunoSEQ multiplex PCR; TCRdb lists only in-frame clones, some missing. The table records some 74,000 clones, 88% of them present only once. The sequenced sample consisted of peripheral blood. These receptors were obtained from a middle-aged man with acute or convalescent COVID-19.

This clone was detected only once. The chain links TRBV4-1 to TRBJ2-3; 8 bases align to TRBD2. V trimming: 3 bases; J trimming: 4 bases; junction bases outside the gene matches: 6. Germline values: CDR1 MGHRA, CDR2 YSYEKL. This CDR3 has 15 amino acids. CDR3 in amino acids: CASSHSGGAPDTQYF. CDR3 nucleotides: TGCGCCAGCAGCCATTCCGGGGGGGCTCCAGATACGCAGTATTTT.

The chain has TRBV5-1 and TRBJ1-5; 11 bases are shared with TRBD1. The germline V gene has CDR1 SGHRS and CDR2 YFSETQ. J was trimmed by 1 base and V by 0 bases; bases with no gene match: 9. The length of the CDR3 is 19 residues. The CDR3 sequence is CASSLADPGQGESNQPQHF. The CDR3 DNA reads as TGCGCCAGCAGCTTGGCCGATCCGGGACAGGGGGAAAGCAATCAGCCCCAGCATTTT.

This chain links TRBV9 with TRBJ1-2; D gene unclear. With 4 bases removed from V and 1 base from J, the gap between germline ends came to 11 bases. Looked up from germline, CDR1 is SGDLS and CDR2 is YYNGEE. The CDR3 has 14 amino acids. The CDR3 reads CASSHDGSNYGYTF. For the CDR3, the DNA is TGTGCCAGCAGCCACGACGGGAGTAACTATGGCTACACCTTC.

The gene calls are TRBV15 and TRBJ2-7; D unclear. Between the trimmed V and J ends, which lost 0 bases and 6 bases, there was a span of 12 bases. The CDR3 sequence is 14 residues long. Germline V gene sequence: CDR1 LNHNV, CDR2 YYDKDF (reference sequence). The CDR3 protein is CATSRDKTGGEQYF. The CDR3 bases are TGTGCCACCAGCAGAGATAAGACGGGTGGCGAGCAGTACTTC.

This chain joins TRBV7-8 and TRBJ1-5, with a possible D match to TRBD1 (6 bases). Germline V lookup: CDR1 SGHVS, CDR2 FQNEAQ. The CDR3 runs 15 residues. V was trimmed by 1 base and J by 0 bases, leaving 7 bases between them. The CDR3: CASSLGTASNQPQHF. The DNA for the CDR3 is TGTGCCAGCAGCTTAGGGACAGCTAGCAATCAGCCCCAGCATTTT.

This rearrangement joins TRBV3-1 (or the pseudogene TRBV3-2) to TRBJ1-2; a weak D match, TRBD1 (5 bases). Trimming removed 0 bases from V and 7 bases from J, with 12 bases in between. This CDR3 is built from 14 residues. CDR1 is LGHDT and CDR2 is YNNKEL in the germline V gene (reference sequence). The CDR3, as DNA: TGTGCCAGCAGCCAAGATCGGGGGTCATCTGGCTACACCTTC. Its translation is CASSQDRGSSGYTF.

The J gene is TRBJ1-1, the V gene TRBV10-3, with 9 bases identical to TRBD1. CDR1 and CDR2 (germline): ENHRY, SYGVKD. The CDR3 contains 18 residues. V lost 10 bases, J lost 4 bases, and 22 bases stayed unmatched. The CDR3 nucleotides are TGTGCCACCACCCAACGTCCCGGGACAGGGTTCGGTATCACTGAAGCTTTCTTT. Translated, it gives CATTQRPGTGFGITEAFF.

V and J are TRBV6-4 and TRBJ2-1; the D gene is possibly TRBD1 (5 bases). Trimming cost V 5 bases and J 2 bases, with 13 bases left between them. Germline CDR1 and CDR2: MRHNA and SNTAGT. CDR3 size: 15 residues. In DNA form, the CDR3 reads TGTGCCAGCAGTCTCGTGGACAACCCCTACAATGAGCAGTTCTTC. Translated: CASSLVDNPYNEQFF.